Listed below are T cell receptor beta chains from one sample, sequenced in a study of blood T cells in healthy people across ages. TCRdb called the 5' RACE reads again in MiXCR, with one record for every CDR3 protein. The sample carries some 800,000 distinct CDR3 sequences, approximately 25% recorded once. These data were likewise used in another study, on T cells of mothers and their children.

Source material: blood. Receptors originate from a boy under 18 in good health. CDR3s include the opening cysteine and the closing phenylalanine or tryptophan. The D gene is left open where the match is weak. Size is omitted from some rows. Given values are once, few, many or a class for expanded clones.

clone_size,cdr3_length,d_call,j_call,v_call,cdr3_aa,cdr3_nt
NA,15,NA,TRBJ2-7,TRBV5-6,CASSLEGLLSYEQYF,TGTGCCAGCAGCTTGGAAGGACTACTTTCCTACGAGCAGTACTTC
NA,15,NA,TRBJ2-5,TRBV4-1,CASSPTGTGQETQYF,TGCGCCAGCAGCCCCACCGGGACGGGCCAAGAGACCCAGTACTTC
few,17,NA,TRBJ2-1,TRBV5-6,CASSLPRLDISYNEQFF,TGTGCCAGCAGCTTGCCTCGGCTCGACATCTCCTACAATGAGCAGTTCTTC
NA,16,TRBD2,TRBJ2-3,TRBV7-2,CASRRLAGTSTDTQYF,TGTGCCAGCAGGCGACTAGCGGGGACGAGCACAGATACGCAGTATTTT
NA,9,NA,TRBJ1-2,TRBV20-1,CSPGDGYTF,TGCAGTCCAGGGGATGGCTACACCTTC
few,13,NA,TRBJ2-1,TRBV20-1,CSARPLRRDEQFF,TGCAGTGCTAGACCCCTAAGGAGAGATGAGCAGTTCTTC
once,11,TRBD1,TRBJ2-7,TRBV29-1,CSGSTGDEQYF,TGCAGCGGTTCGACAGGGGACGAGCAGTACTTC
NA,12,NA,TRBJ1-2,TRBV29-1,CSVELGGYGYTF,TGCAGCGTTGAGTTGGGTGGCTATGGCTACACCTTC
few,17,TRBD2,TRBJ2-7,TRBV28,CASSSRRLAGGPYEQYF,TGTGCCAGCAGTTCCCGGAGACTAGCGGGGGGCCCCTACGAGCAGTACTTC
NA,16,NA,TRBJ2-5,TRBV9,CASSVGSLTDSETQYF,TGTGCCAGCAGCGTAGGGAGCCTTACCGATTCGGAGACCCAGTACTTC
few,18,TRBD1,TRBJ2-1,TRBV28,CASSLGPKDRGPYNEQFF,TGTGCCAGCAGTTTGGGGCCCAAAGACAGGGGCCCCTACAATGAGCAGTTCTTC
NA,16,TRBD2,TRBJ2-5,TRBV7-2,CASSLGGGPVYETQYF,TGTGCCAGCAGCTTAGGGGGAGGGCCCGTCTACGAGACCCAGTACTTC
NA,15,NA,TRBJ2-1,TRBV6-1,CASSEGLSSYNEQFF,TGTGCCAGCAGTGAAGGGTTGAGCTCCTACAATGAGCAGTTCTTC
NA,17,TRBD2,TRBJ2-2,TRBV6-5,CASSYRLAGGIGGELFF,TGTGCCAGCAGTTACCGGCTAGCGGGGGGTATCGGCGGGGAGCTGTTTTTT
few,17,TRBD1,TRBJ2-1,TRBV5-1,CASSLLRGDRVSAEQFF,TGCGCCAGCAGCCTCCTCCGGGGGGACAGGGTTTCGGCGGAGCAGTTCTTC
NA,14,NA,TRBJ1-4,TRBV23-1,CASSQHTGNEKLFF,TGCGCCAGCAGTCAACATACAGGGAATGAAAAACTGTTTTTT
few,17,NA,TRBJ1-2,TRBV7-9,CASSLSNLQAPNHGYTF,TGTGCCAGCAGCTTATCCAATCTCCAGGCACCTAACCATGGCTACACCTTC
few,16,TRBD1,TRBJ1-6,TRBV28,CASTRGLNRNNSPLHF,TGTGCCAGCACCAGGGGGCTTAACCGGAATAATTCACCCCTCCACTTT
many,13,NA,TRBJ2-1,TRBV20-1,CSARDLRGNEQFF,TGCAGTGCTAGAGATCTTCGGGGTAATGAGCAGTTCTTC
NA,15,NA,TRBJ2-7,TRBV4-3,CASSQDSSEIYEQYF,TGCGCCAGCAGCCAAGATAGCAGTGAGATCTACGAGCAGTACTTC
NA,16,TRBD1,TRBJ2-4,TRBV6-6,CASSERNRGAKNIQYF,TGTGCCAGCAGCGAGAGAAACAGGGGAGCCAAAAACATTCAGTACTTC
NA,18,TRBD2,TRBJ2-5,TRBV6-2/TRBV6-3,CASSYSGGVFLAGETQYF,TGTGCCAGCAGTTACTCGGGAGGAGTCTTCCTAGCGGGAGAGACCCAGTACTTC
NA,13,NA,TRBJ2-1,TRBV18,CASSYIPGDEQFF,TGTGCCAGCTCCTACATCCCAGGAGATGAGCAGTTCTTC
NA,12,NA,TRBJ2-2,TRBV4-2,CASSQVTGELFF,TGTGCCAGCAGCCAAGTCACCGGGGAGCTGTTTTTT
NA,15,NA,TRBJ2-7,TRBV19,CASSPRPGIPYEQYF,TGTGCCAGTAGTCCTCGCCCAGGGATTCCTTACGAGCAGTACTTC
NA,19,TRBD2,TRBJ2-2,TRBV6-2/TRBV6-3,CASSYSASGRLMNTGELFF,TGTGCCAGCAGTTACTCGGCTAGCGGGAGGCTGATGAACACCGGGGAGCTGTTTTTT
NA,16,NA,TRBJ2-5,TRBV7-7,CASSPPQKFGRETQYF,TGTGCTAGCAGCCCTCCTCAGAAATTTGGGCGGGAGACCCAGTACTTC
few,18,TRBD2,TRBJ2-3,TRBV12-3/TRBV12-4,CASSLAGVAGGSTDTQYF,TGTGCCAGCAGTTTAGCCGGGGTAGCGGGGGGATCGACAGATACGCAGTATTTT
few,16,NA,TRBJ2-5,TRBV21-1,CASSPPGTSWEEAQYF,TGTGCCAGCAGCCCCCCCGGGACGTCGTGGGAAGAGGCCCAGTACTTC
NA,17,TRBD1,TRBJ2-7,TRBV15,CATSREGPSTGLYEQYF,TGTGCCACCAGCAGAGAGGGTCCCTCGACAGGGCTGTACGAGCAGTACTTC
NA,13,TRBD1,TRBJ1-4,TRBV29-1,CSVVGQRNEKLFF,TGCAGCGTTGTGGGACAGCGTAATGAAAAACTGTTTTTT
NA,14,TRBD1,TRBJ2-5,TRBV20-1,CSASVQGAQETQYF,TGCAGTGCTTCGGTACAGGGGGCCCAAGAGACCCAGTACTTC
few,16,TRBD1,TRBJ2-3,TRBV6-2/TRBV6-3,CASSLPGTGRTDTQYF,TGTGCCAGCAGTCTACCCGGGACAGGACGCACAGATACGCAGTATTTT
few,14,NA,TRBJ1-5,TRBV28,CASSPGALNQPQHF,TGTGCCAGCAGCCCAGGGGCCCTCAATCAGCCCCAGCATTTT
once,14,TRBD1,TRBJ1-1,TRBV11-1,CASSLAAQGAEAFF,TGTGCCAGCAGCTTAGCCGCCCAGGGGGCTGAAGCTTTCTTT
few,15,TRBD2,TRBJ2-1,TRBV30,CAWSVGTSVTNEQFF,TGTGCCTGGAGTGTAGGGACTAGCGTAACCAATGAGCAGTTCTTC
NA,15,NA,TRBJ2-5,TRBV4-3,CASSNWSTAEETQYF,TGCGCCAGCAGCAACTGGTCGACAGCCGAAGAGACCCAGTACTTC
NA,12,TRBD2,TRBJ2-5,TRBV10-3,CAIRAGEETQYF,TGTGCCATCAGGGCGGGGGAAGAGACCCAGTACTTC
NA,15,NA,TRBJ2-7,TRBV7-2,CASTPLRGPTYEQYF,TGTGCCAGCACCCCTTTGCGGGGGCCGACCTACGAGCAGTACTTC
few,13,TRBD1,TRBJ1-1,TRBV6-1,CASSDYRGTEAFF,TGTGCCAGCAGTGATTACAGGGGCACTGAAGCTTTCTTT
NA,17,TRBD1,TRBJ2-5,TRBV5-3,CARSLWGQVQSQETQYF,TGTGCCAGAAGCTTGTGGGGACAGGTACAATCCCAAGAGACCCAGTACTTC
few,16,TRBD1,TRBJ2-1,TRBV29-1,CSVEGAWDREGSYKFF,TGCAGCGTTGAAGGGGCATGGGACAGGGAAGGGTCCTACAAGTTCTTC
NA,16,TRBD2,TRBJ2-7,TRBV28,CASSFSTSGGNGEQYF,TGTGCCAGCAGTTTCTCGACTAGCGGGGGGAATGGGGAGCAGTACTTC
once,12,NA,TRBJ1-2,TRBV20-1,CSASPRQTDYTF,TGCAGTGCTAGTCCCAGACAGACCGACTACACCTTC
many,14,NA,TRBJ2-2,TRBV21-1,CASSSKGKNGELFF,TGTGCCAGCAGCAGTAAGGGAAAGAACGGGGAGCTGTTTTTT